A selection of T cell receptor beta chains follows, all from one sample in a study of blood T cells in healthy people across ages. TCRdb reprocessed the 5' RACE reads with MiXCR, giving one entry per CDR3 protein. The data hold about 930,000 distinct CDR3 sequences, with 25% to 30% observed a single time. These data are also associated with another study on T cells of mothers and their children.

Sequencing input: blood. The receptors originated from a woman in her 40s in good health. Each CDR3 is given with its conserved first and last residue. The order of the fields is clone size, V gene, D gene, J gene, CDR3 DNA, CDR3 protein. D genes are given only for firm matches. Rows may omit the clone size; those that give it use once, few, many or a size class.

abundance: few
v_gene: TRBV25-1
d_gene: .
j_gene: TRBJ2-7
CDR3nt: TGTGCCAGCAGTGAATTAAGCTGTTTCGGGAACGGCTACGAGCAGTACTTC
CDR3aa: CASSELSCFGNGYEQYF

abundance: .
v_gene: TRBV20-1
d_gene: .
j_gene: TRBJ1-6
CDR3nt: TGCAGTGCTAGGACAATCGGGACACCGAATTCAGGCCTCCACTTT
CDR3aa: CSARTIGTPNSGLHF

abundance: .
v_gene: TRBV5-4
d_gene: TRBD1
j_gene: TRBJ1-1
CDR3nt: TGTGCCAGCAGTTACAGGGGGCGGAGGACTGAAGCTTTCTTT
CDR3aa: CASSYRGRRTEAFF

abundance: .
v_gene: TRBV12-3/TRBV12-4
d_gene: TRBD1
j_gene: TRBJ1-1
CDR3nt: TGTGCCAGCAGTTTAGCCTCGACAGGGTACAGTGAAGCTTTCTTT
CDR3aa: CASSLASTGYSEAFF

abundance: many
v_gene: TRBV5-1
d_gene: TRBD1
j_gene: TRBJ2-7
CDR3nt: TGCGCCAGCAGCTTTCTACGGACAGGGGCCTACGAGCAGTACTTC
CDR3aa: CASSFLRTGAYEQYF

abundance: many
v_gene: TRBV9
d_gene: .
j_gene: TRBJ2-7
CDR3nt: TGTGCCAGCAGCTCCGGGGCCTCGAAGGGCGCAACTCCCTACGAGCAGTACTTC
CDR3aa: CASSSGASKGATPYEQYF

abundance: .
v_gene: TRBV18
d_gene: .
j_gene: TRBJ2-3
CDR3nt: TGTGCCAGCTCACAAAACCCCACCCTACGCACAGATACGCAGTATTTT
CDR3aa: CASSQNPTLRTDTQYF

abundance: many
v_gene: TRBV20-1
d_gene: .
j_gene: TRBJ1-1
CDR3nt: TGCAGTGCTAGTGTGAAGAACACTGAAGCTTTCTTT
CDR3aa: CSASVKNTEAFF

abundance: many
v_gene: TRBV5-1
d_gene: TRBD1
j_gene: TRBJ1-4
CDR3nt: TGCGCCAGCAGCTTGGGGGACAGTAATGAAAAACTGTTTTTT
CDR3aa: CASSLGDSNEKLFF

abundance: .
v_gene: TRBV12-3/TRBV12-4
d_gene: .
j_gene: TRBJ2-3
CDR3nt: TGTGCCAGCAGTTTAGGCGGGGCCATCTGGGCAGATACGCAGTATTTT
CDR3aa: CASSLGGAIWADTQYF

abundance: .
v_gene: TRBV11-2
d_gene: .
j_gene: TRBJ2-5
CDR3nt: TGTGCCAGCAGCGCCAAGACCCTAATCCGGGACAAGGGTGGGGAGACCCAGTACTTC
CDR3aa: CASSAKTLIRDKGGETQYF

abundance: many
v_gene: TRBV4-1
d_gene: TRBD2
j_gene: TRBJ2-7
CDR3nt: TGCGCCAGCAGCGAGACTAGCGGGTACGAGCAGTACTTC
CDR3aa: CASSETSGYEQYF

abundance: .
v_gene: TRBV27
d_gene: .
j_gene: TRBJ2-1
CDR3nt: TGTGCCAGCAGTCCCACAGGGAATGCCTACAATGAGCAGTTCTTC
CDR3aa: CASSPTGNAYNEQFF

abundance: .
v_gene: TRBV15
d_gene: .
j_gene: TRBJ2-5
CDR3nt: TGTGCCACCAGCAGAGGTCGGGATAATGAGCAGTACTTC
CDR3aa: CATSRGRDNEQYF

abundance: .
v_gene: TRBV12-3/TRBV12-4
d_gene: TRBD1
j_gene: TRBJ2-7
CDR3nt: TGTGCCAGCAGTGAGACAGGGGGTGGAGGCGAGCAGTACTTC
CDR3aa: CASSETGGGGEQYF

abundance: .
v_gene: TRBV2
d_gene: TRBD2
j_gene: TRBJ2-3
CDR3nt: TGTGCCAGCTCGAGAAGCGGGGGGGTGTTTGGCACAGATACGCAGTATTTT
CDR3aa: CASSRSGGVFGTDTQYF

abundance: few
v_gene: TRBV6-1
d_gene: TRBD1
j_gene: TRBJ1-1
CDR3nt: TGTGCCAGCACCACACAGGGGGGTCTTGGGAACACTGAAGCTTTCTTT
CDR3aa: CASTTQGGLGNTEAFF

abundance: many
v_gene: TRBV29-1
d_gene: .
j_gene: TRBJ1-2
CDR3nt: TGCAGCGTTCACCCACTTGCGAGCAGGGAATTTGGCTACACCTTC
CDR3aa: CSVHPLASREFGYTF

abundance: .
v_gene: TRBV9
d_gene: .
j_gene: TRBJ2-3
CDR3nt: TGTGCCAGCAGCGTATTCGACACCCGCACAGATACGCAGTATTTT
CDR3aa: CASSVFDTRTDTQYF

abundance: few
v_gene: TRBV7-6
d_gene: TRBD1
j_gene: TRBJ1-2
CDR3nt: TGTGCCAGCAGCTTGGGGGACAGGGTTAAAGGCTACACCTTC
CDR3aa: CASSLGDRVKGYTF

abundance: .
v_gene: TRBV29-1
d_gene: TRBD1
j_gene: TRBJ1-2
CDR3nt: TGCAGCGTTGATCAGGGGGCGCGGAACTATGGCTACACCTTC
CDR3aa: CSVDQGARNYGYTF

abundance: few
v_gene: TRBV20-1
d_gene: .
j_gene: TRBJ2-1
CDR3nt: TGCAGTGCTAGGATGGGGGGGCCTGATAATGAGCAGTTCTTC
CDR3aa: CSARMGGPDNEQFF

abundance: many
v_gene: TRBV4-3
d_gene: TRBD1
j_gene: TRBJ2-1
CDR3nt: TGCGCCAGCAGCCAATCACAGGGGAGCGATGAGCAGTTCTTC
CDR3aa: CASSQSQGSDEQFF

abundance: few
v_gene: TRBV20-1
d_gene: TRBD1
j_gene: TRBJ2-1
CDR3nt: TGCAGTGCTAGGACCCTGACAGGGAGCCAAAATGAGCAGTTCTTC
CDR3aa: CSARTLTGSQNEQFF

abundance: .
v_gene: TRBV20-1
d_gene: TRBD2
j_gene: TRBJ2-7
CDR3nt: TGCAGTGCTAGAGTGCGGCGGGGAGGGAGCTCCTACGAGCAGTACTTC
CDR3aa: CSARVRRGGSSYEQYF

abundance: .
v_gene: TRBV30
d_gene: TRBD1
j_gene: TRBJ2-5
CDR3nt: TGTGCCTGGGGCGAACAGGGGGATCAGTACTTC
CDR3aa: CAWGEQGDQYF

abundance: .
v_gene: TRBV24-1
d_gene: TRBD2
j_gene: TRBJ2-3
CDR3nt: TGTACCACCAGTGATTATAGCGGGGGAACCACAGATACGCAGTATTTT
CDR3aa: CTTSDYSGGTTDTQYF

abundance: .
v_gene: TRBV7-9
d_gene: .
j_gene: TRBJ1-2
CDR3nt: TGTGCCAGCAGCTTAGACGGGGGCCCTTTTGGCTACACCTTC
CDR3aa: CASSLDGGPFGYTF

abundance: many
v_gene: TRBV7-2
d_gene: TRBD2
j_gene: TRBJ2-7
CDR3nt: TGTGCCAGCAGGGTGACTAGCGGGACCTACGAGCAGTACTTC
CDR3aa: CASRVTSGTYEQYF